These T cell receptor beta chains were read from a single sample in a study of cytomegalovirus exposure and HLA in healthy donors. The assay was immunoSEQ multiplex PCR, and TCRdb's table has in-frame clones only and misses some. The data contain around 170,000 clones, approximately 80% of them seen just once; the ten biggest clones take up 7%. The source material was PBMCs. These receptors were collected from a woman in her thirties or forties in good health and CMV-seropositive. CDR3s include the opening cysteine and the closing phenylalanine or tryptophan. D genes are given only for firm matches. Size is stated for part of the rows, as once, few or many counts, or as a class when the clone is expanded.

d_gene: TRBD1; v_gene: TRBV5-6; abundance: -; j_gene: TRBJ2-6; CDR3nt: TGTGCCAGCAGCCCCAGGGGGCGCGGTGGGGCCAACGTCCTGACTTTC; CDR3aa: CASSPRGRGGANVLTF
d_gene: -; v_gene: TRBV28; abundance: -; j_gene: TRBJ1-5; CDR3nt: TGTGCCAGCAGCTCCGGGGGTTATAGCAATCAGCCCCAGCATTTT; CDR3aa: CASSSGGYSNQPQHF
d_gene: TRBD1; v_gene: TRBV28; abundance: -; j_gene: TRBJ1-5; CDR3nt: TGTGCCAGCAGTTCCGGGACAGGGGGCTTATTTGGCAATCAGCCCCAGCATTTT; CDR3aa: CASSSGTGGLFGNQPQHF
d_gene: -; v_gene: TRBV6-5; abundance: -; j_gene: TRBJ1-2; CDR3nt: TGTGCCAGCAAATCCCGGGACACCGCGTACTATGGCTACACCTTC; CDR3aa: CASKSRDTAYYGYTF
d_gene: -; v_gene: TRBV7-2; abundance: once; j_gene: TRBJ1-4; CDR3nt: TGTGCCAGCAGCATCGGGGGTCTGGGTGAAAAACTGTTTTTT; CDR3aa: CASSIGGLGEKLFF
d_gene: TRBD2; v_gene: TRBV7-2; abundance: -; j_gene: TRBJ2-3; CDR3nt: TGTGCCAGCAGCCGGGAGCGGGGACTGTCAGATACGCAGTATTTT; CDR3aa: CASSRERGLSDTQYF
d_gene: -; v_gene: TRBV5-1; abundance: once; j_gene: TRBJ1-2; CDR3nt: TGCGCCAGCAGGCAGGGGATCCTCTATGGCTACACCTTC; CDR3aa: CASRQGILYGYTF
d_gene: -; v_gene: TRBV2; abundance: -; j_gene: TRBJ1-4; CDR3nt: TGTGCCAGCAGCCGAAGACAGTCGGGCGAAAAACTGTTTTTT; CDR3aa: CASSRRQSGEKLFF
d_gene: -; v_gene: TRBV27; abundance: -; j_gene: TRBJ2-2; CDR3nt: TGTGCCAGCAGTTTGTACAGGGCGGGCACCGGGGAGCTGTTTTTT; CDR3aa: CASSLYRAGTGELFF
d_gene: -; v_gene: TRBV7-9; abundance: -; j_gene: TRBJ1-2; CDR3nt: TGTGCCAGCATAGCCAGCGGAACGTATGGCTACACCTTC; CDR3aa: CASIASGTYGYTF
d_gene: TRBD2; v_gene: TRBV7-6; abundance: -; j_gene: TRBJ2-3; CDR3nt: TGTGCCAGCAGCCCCTGGGCTAGCGGGGAATCCACAGATACGCAGTATTTT; CDR3aa: CASSPWASGESTDTQYF
d_gene: -; v_gene: TRBV10-3; abundance: few; j_gene: TRBJ1-2; CDR3nt: TGTGCCACCCGAAATCTGGGGGGGGGCGCTAACTATGGCTACACCTTC; CDR3aa: CATRNLGGGANYGYTF
d_gene: TRBD1; v_gene: TRBV18; abundance: once; j_gene: TRBJ1-2; CDR3nt: TGTGCCAGCTCACTTCAAACAGGGGGCTATGGCTACACCTTC; CDR3aa: CASSLQTGGYGYTF
d_gene: -; v_gene: TRBV5-1; abundance: -; j_gene: TRBJ2-7; CDR3nt: TGCGCCAGCAGGCCTACCGGACTGCCCTACGAGCAGTACTTC; CDR3aa: CASRPTGLPYEQYF
d_gene: -; v_gene: TRBV6-6; abundance: -; j_gene: TRBJ2-7; CDR3nt: TGTGCCAGCAGGTACGGGGCATACGAGCAGTACTTC; CDR3aa: CASRYGAYEQYF
d_gene: -; v_gene: TRBV19; abundance: -; j_gene: TRBJ1-6; CDR3nt: TGTGCCAGCAAAGAACCAGGTAGTTCACCCCTCCACTTT; CDR3aa: CASKEPGSSPLHF
d_gene: TRBD1; v_gene: TRBV27; abundance: -; j_gene: TRBJ2-2; CDR3nt: TGTGCCAGCAGTCCCGGGACAGACTACACCGGGGAGCTGTTTTTT; CDR3aa: CASSPGTDYTGELFF